Presented here are 7 T cell receptor beta chains from one specimen sequenced in a study of OX40 agonist ivuxolimab in advanced cancers. Library preparation used the immunoSEQ multiplex PCR assay. The clones in this table, taken by TCRdb from immuneACCESS, are in-frame only. Not every clone is retained; where verified, under half of the shortfall comes from an unresolved V gene, and the cause of the rest is unknown. The sample has fewer than 90,000 clones on record, about 86% of them singletons. Roughly 0.8% of the sample is in the top ten clones. The material sequenced was CD4+ or CD8+ T cells sorted from blood, taken in a trial of the OX40 agonist ivuxolimab. The receptors stem from an adult with an advanced solid tumor such as melanoma, head and neck, liver or kidney cancer.

The genes are TRBV14 and TRBJ2-5; D is uncertain. Trimming pared 1 base from V and 1 base from J, leaving 4 bases between. Per the germline V gene, CDR1 is SGHDN and CDR2 is FVKESK. The CDR3 runs to 13 residues. The CDR3 loop is CASSQALQETQYF. The CDR3 DNA reads as TGTGCCAGCAGCCAAGCACTCCAAGAGACCCAGTACTTC.

J is TRBJ2-7 and V is TRBV19, with TRBD2 as a possible D gene (5 bases). The CDR3 extends over 14 amino acids. The germline gives CDR1 LNHDA, CDR2 SQIVND (reference sequence). The germline V and J ends were trimmed by 10 bases and 0 bases, with 16 bases remaining between them. The CDR3 protein is CATRREDFSYEQYF. As DNA, the CDR3 is TGTGCCACTAGGAGAGAGGACTTCTCCTACGAGCAGTACTTC.

The chain combines TRBV7-2 with TRBJ2-7; the match to TRBD2 covers 10 bases. V lost 4 bases and J lost 4; bases outside the gene matches: 7. Germline V gene data show CDR1 as SGHTA and CDR2 as FQGNSA. The CDR3 sequence is 15 residues long. This chain's CDR3 is CASSSLAGGSYEQYF. The CDR3 region has the DNA TGTGCCAGCAGCTCCTTAGCGGGAGGTTCTTACGAGCAGTACTTC. Full variable domain (rest looked up from reference TRBV7-2 and TRBJ2-7): GAGVSQSPSNKVTEKGKDVELRCDPISGHTALYWYRQSLGQGLEFLIYFQGNSAPDKSGLPSDRFSAERTGGSVSTLTIQRTQQEDSAVYLCASSSLAGGSYEQYFGPGTRLTVT.

This chain joins TRBV6-1 and TRBJ1-3, with D perhaps matching TRBD1 (5 bases). CDR1 is MNHNS, CDR2 SASEGT, per germline. The V gene lost 4 bases and the J gene lost 0 bases, with 13 bases spanning the gap. The CDR3 has 16 residues. The CDR3 sequence: CASSVTDSSSGNTIYF. The CDR3 DNA reads as TGTGCCAGCAGTGTTACTGACAGCAGCTCTGGAAACACCATATATTTT.

The chain links TRBV9 to TRBJ2-3, with a tentative D call TRBD2 (5 bases). Germline CDR1 reads SGDLS; CDR2 reads YYNGEE. V lost 6 bases and J lost 3, with 8 bases in between. The CDR3 has 12 residues. CDR3 amino acids: CASNGLTDTQYF. CDR3 nucleotides: TGTGCCAGCAACGGACTTACAGATACGCAGTATTTT.

This chain joins TRBV29-1 and TRBJ2-1; no definite D call. Trimming pared 6 bases from V and 10 bases from J, leaving 16 bases between. Germline CDR1 reads SQVTM; CDR2 reads ANQGSEA. This CDR3 has 12 residues. CDR3 DNA sequence: TGCAGCGTAGGACCGAGTGAAGACGAGCAGTTCTTC. Its translation: CSVGPSEDEQFF.

V and J are TRBV5-1 and TRBJ2-6; D may match TRBD1 or TRBD2 (6 bases each). Germline V CDR1 and CDR2: SGHRS, YFSETQ. V shed 0 bases and J shed 2 bases, with 9 bases lying between them. The CDR3 extends over 16 amino acids. In DNA form, the CDR3 reads TGCGCCAGCAGCTTGGAGGGGGGACCTGGGGCCAACGTCCTGACTTTC. Translated: CASSLEGGPGANVLTF.